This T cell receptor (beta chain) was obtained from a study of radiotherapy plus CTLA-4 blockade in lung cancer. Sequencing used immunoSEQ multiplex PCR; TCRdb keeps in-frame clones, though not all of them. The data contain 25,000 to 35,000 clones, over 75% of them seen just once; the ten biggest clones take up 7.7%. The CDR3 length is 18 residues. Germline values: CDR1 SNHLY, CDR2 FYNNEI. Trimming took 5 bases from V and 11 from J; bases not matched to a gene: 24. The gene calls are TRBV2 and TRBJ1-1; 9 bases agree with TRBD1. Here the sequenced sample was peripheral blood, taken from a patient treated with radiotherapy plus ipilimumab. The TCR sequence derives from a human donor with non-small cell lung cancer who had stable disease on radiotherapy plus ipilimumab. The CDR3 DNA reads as TGTGCCAGCAGTCTGGGAGGAGGGTGGGATATTCTACAGGGGGCGGCTTTCTTT. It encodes CASSLGGGWDILQGAAFF.